A single sample is the source of the 6 T cell receptor beta chains below, sequenced in a study of CD8+CD57+ T cells in acquired aplastic anemia. For CDR3 and TCR beta VDJ profiling, genomic DNA was the template used. TCRdb used MiXCR to reprocess the reads, holding one entry per CDR3 protein. This sample yields hundreds of thousands of distinct CDR3 sequences, of which approximately 32% are seen a single time; 0.82% belongs to the top ten. Those patients picked for sequencing had displayed CD8+CD57+ cell expansion on flow cytometry. The sample consisted of sorted CD4+, CD8+, or CD8+CD57+ T cells (not recorded which) from PBMCs. The receptors were gathered from a human donor with aplastic anemia.

In the case of this clonotype: A much larger clone sits a single nucleotide away, making a read error possible. The chain is built from TRBV19 and TRBJ2-5; 7 bases match TRBD1. The junction had 5 bases not matched to a gene; V was cut back by 9 bases and J by 1 base. The CDR3 has 13 residues. CDR1 is LNHDA and CDR2 is SQIVND in the germline V gene (reference sequence). The CDR3 loop reads CASETGSQETQYF. In DNA form, the CDR3 reads TGTGCCAGCGAGACAGGGAGCCAAGAGACCCAGTACTTC. The whole variable domain, remainder taken from reference TRBV19 and TRBJ2-5, is DGGITQSPKYLFRKEGQNVTLSCEQNLNHDAMYWYRQDPGQGLRLIYYSQIVNDFQKGDIAEGYSVSREKKESFPLTVTSAQKNPTAFYLCASETGSQETQYFGPGTRLLVL.

This clonotype was observed a few times. J is TRBJ2-1 and V is TRBV5-1, with TRBD1 identical over 9 bases. CDR1 is SGHRS and CDR2 is YFSETQ in the germline V gene. Trimming removed 0 bases from V and 8 bases from J; junction bases left unmatched: 6. CDR3 length: 15 amino acids. The CDR3: CASSLGQGDLDEQFF. The CDR3 region has the DNA TGCGCCAGCAGCTTGGGACAGGGGGATTTGGATGAGCAGTTCTTC.

The chain is built from TRBV24-1 and TRBJ1-4; D is ambiguous. Looked up from germline, CDR1 is KGHDR and CDR2 is SFDVKD. The germline V and J ends were trimmed by 0 bases and 8 bases, with 3 bases remaining between them. The CDR3 sequence is 12 residues long. CDR3 sequence (DNA): TGTGCCACCAGTGATTTGGGGGAAAAACTGTTTTTT. This gives the protein CATSDLGEKLFF.

The chain is built from TRBV10-3 and TRBJ2-3; TRBD2 agrees at 8 bases. This CDR3 is 14 amino acids long. Looked up from germline, CDR1 is ENHRY and CDR2 is SYGVKD. V lost 0 bases, J lost 4 bases, and 0 bases stayed unmatched. For the CDR3, the DNA is TGTGCCATCAGTGAGTCTAGCGGGGCAGATACGCAGTATTTT. Protein product: CAISESSGADTQYF.

This clonotype appeared many times. This chain links TRBV20-1 with TRBJ1-2; maybe TRBD1 (5 bases). The V end was cut by 6 bases, the J end by 5 bases, with 19 bases between. CDR1 and CDR2 from the germline V gene are DFQATT and SNEGSKA (reference sequence). This CDR3 spans 14 amino acids. CDR3 sequence: CSADDSLSPYGYTF. CDR3 in DNA: TGCAGTGCGGACGACAGTTTGTCACCTTATGGCTACACCTTC.

The chain combines TRBV30 with TRBJ2-5, with 7 positions matching TRBD2. Germline trimming cut 2 bases from V and 2 bases from J; bases unmatched to any gene: 5. Germline V gene lookup returns CDR1 GTSNPN and CDR2 SVGIG (reference sequence). The CDR3 is 14 amino acids. For the CDR3, the DNA is TGTGCCTGGAGTCTCGGGGGGACTCAAGAGACCCAGTACTTC. This gives the protein CAWSLGGTQETQYF.